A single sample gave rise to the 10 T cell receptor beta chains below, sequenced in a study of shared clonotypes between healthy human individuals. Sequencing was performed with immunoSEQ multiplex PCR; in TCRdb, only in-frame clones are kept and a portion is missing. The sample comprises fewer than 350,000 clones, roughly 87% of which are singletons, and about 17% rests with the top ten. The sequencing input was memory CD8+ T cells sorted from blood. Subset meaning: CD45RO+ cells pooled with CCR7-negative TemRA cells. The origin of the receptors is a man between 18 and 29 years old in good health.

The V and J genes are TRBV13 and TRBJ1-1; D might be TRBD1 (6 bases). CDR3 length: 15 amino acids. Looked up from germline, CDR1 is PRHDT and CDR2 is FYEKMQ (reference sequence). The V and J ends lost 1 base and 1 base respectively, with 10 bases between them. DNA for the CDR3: TGTGCCAGCAGCTTAGAGGACAGTCGGAACACTGAAGCTTTCTTT. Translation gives CASSLEDSRNTEAFF.

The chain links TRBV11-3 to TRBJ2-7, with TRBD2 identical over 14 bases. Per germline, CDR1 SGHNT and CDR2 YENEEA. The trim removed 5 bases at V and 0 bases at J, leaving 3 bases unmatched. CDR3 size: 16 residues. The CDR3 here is CASSGGTSGSSYEQYF. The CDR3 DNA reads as TGTGCCAGCAGCGGCGGGACTAGCGGGAGCTCCTACGAGCAGTACTTC.

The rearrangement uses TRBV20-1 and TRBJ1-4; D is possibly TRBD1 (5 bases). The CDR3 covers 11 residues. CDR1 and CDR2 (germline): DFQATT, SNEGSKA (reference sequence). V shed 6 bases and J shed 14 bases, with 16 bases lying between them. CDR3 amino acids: CSALIGGWLFF. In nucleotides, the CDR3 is TGCAGTGCCCTCATCGGGGGGTGGCTGTTTTTT.

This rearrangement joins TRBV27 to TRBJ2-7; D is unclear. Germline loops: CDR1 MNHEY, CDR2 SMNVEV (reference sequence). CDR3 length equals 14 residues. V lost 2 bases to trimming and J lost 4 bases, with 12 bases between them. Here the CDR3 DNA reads TGTGCCAGCAGTTTAGTAGGAGAGGCGTACGAGCAGTACTTC. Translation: CASSLVGEAYEQYF.

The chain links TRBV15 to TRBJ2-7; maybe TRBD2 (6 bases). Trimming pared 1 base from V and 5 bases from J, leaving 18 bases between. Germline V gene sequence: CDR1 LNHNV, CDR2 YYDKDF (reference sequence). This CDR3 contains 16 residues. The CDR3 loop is CATSRGPYIRGDEQYF. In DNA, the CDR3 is TGTGCCACCAGCAGAGGGCCCTATATACGCGGGGACGAGCAGTACTTC.

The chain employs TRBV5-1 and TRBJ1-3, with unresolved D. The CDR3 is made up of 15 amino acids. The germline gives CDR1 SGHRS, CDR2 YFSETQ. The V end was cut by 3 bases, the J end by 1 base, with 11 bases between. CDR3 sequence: CASSWTGDSGNTIYF. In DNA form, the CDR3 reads TGCGCCAGCAGCTGGACCGGGGATTCTGGAAACACCATATATTTT.

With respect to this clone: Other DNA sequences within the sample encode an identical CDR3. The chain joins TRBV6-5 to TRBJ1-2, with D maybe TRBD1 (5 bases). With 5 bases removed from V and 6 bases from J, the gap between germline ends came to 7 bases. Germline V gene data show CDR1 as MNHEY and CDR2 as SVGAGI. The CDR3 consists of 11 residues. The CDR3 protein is CASSGGDGYTF. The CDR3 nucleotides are TGTGCCAGCAGTGGAGGGGATGGCTACACCTTC.

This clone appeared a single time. The CDR3 sequence is CASSTQGPNTEAFF. Written as DNA, the CDR3 is TGTGCCAGCAGTACTCAGGGGCCGAACACTGAAGCTTTCTTT. The V gene is TRBV6-5, the J gene TRBJ1-1; a possible D gene is TRBD1 (6 bases). This CDR3 is built from 14 residues. Looked up from germline, CDR1 is MNHEY and CDR2 is SVGAGI. The V gene lost 5 bases and the J gene lost 1 base, with 11 bases spanning the gap.

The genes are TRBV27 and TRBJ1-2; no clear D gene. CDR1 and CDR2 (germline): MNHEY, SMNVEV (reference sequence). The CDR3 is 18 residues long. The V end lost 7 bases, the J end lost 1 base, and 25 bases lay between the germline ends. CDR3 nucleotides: TGTGCCAGCACCCTACTCCTACCCCTATTTAACAGTAACTATGGCTACACCTTC. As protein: CASTLLLPLFNSNYGYTF.

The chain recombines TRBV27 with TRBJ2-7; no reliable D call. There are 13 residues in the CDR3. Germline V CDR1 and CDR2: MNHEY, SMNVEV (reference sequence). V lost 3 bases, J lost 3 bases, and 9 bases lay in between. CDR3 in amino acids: CASSLGSVYEQYF. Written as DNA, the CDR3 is TGTGCCAGCAGTTTGGGATCAGTCTACGAGCAGTACTTC.